Following are 7 T cell receptor beta chains from one sample sequenced in a study of T-cell reconstitution after alpha-beta-depleted transplantation in children. Unique molecular identifiers tagged the TCRbeta library. TCRdb reprocessed the PCR reads via MiXCR and lists one record per CDR3 protein. The sample yields approximately 190,000 distinct CDR3 sequences, about 6% seen once. Source: PBMCs, taken before TCRalphabeta/CD19-depleted stem cell transplant. Every receptor here comes from a girl under two years old with combined immunodeficiency, due to receive a stem cell transplant.

The table lists this clonotype with a few counts. This chain joins TRBV12-3 or TRBV12-4 and TRBJ2-5, with no clear D. The CDR3 extends over 14 amino acids. Trimming cost V 6 bases and J 1 base, with 12 bases left between them. CDR3 region: CASSHDVVQETQYF. As DNA, the CDR3 is TGTGCCAGCAGCCATGACGTGGTCCAAGAGACCCAGTACTTC.

The chain has TRBV27 and TRBJ2-1; 14 bases align to TRBD2. V lost 2 bases and J lost 8; bases outside the gene matches: 5. The CDR3 contains 16 residues. Germline CDR1 is MNHEY and CDR2 is SMNVEV (reference sequence). The chain's CDR3 is CASSLGTSGRRYEQFF. DNA for the CDR3: TGTGCCAGCAGTTTAGGGACTAGCGGGAGAAGATATGAGCAGTTCTTC.

This clonotype was picked up many times. The chain employs TRBV7-6 and TRBJ2-7; possible D gene TRBD2, 5 bases. CDR3 length equals 13 residues. Trimming shortened V by 8 bases and J by 3 bases, and 14 bases separated the two germline ends. The germline gives CDR1 SGHVS, CDR2 FNYEAQ. The CDR3 coding sequence is TGTGCCAGCTCGATTCTAGAGGGCTACGAGCAGTACTTC. Its translation: CASSILEGYEQYF.

This clonotype appeared many times. The CDR3 DNA reads as TGCAGCGTTGCACTTGGGGACAGCATAACCTACGAGCAGTACTTC. It translates to CSVALGDSITYEQYF. The chain combines TRBV29-1 with TRBJ2-7, with 7 positions matching TRBD1. With V trimmed by 4 bases and J by 2 bases, 11 bases remained unmatched. CDR3 length equals 15 residues. The germline V gene encodes CDR1 SQVTM and CDR2 ANQGSEA.

This clonotype was seen many times. This chain joins TRBV15 and TRBJ2-5, with D possibly called TRBD1 or TRBD2 (5 bases each). Trimming cost V 6 bases and J 4 bases, with 12 bases left between them. CDR1 is LNHNV, CDR2 YYDKDF, per germline (reference sequence). The CDR3 has 13 amino acids. CDR3 bases: TGTGCCACCAGGTTGAGGGGCGGAGAGACCCAGTACTTC. Translating gives CATRLRGGETQYF.

This clonotype came up many times. This chain connects TRBV6-5 to TRBJ1-5; D is ambiguous. This CDR3 region has 16 residues. Germline CDR1 MNHEY, CDR2 SVGAGI. The ends were cut back, 5 bases at V and 0 bases at J, with 14 bases in the middle. CDR3: CASSLPASNSNQPQHF. For the CDR3, the DNA is TGTGCCAGCAGTCTACCGGCCAGTAATAGCAATCAGCCCCAGCATTTT.

In its sample, this clonotype was seen many times. The chain carries TRBV12-3 or TRBV12-4 and TRBJ1-4; D uncertain. Trimming left V 6 bases short and J 10 bases short, with 9 bases between. The CDR3 has 11 amino acids. As DNA, the CDR3 is TGTGCCAGCAGAAGGTCGTTAAAACTGTTTTTT. It yields the protein CASRRSLKLFF.